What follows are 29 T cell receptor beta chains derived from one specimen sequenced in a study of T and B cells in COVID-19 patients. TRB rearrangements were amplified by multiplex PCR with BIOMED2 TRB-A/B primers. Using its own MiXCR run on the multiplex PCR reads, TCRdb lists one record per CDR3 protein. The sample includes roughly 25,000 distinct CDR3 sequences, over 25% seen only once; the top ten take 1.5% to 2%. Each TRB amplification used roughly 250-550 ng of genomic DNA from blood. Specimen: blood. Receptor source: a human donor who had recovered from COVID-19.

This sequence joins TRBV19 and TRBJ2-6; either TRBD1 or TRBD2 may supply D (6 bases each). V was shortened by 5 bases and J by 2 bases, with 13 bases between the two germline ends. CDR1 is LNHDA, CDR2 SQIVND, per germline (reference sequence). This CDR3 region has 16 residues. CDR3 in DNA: TGTGCCAGTAGTCCCTCCGGGGGCCCTGGGGCCAACGTCCTGACTTTC. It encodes CASSPSGGPGANVLTF.

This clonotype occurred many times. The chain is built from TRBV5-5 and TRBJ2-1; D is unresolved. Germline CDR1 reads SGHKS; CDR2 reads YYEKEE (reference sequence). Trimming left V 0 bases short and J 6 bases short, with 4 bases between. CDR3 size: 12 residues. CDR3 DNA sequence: TGTGCCAGCAGCTTGGTTACCAATGAGCAGTTCTTC. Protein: CASSLVTNEQFF.

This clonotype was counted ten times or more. CDR3 DNA sequence: TGTGCCAGCAGCCTGGGACTAGCGGGTTACGAGCAGTACTTC. Translated, it gives CASSLGLAGYEQYF. The chain couples TRBV13 to TRBJ2-7; 12 positions match TRBD2. J gave up 4 bases and V 5 bases, and 3 bases lay outside the gene matches. CDR3 length equals 14 residues. The germline V gene encodes CDR1 PRHDT and CDR2 FYEKMQ (reference sequence).

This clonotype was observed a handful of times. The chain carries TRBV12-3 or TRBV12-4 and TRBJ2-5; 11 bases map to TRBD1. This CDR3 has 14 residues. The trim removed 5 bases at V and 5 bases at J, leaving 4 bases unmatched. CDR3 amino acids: CASSRTGGRETQYF. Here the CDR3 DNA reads TGTGCCAGCAGTCGGACAGGGGGCAGGGAGACCCAGTACTTC.

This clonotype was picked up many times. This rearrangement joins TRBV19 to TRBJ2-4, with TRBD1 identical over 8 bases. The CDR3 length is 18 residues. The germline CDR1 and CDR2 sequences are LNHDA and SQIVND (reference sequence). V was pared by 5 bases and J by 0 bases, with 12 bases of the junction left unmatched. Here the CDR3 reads CASSRGWTGQIAKNIQYF. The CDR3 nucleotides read TGTGCCAGTAGTCGAGGGTGGACAGGGCAAATAGCCAAAAACATTCAGTACTTC.

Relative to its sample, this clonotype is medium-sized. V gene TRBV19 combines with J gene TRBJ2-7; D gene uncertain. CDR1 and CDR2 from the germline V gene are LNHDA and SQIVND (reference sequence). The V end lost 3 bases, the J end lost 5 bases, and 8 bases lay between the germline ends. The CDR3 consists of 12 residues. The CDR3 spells CASSMRSNEQYF. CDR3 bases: TGTGCCAGTAGTATGAGGAGTAACGAGCAGTACTTC.

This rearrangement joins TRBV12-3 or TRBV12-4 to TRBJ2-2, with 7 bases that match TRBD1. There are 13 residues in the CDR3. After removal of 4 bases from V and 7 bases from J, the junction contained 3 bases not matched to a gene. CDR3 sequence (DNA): TGTGCCAGCAGTTCCACAGGGGTCGGGGAGCTGTTTTTT. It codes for CASSSTGVGELFF.

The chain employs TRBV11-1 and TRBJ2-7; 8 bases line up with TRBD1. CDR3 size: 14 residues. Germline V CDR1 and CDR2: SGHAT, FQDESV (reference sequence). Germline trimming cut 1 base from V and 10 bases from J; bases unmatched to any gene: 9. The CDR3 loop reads CASSLGQGSGLQYF. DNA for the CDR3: TGTGCCAGCAGCTTAGGACAGGGGAGTGGCCTCCAGTACTTC.

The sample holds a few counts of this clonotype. The CDR3 sequence is CASSLGPREETQYF. CDR3 DNA sequence: TGTGCCAGCAGCTTGGGCCCGCGGGAGGAGACCCAGTACTTC. The chain combines TRBV11-1 with TRBJ2-5; 7 bases agree with TRBD2. The CDR3 is made up of 14 amino acids. Germline V gene lookup returns CDR1 SGHAT and CDR2 FQDESV (reference sequence). The V and J ends lost 3 bases and 5 bases, in that order; junction bases with no gene match: 6.

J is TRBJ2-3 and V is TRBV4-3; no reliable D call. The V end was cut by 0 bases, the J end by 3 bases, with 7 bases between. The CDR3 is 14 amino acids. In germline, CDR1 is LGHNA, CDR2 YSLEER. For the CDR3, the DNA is TGCGCCAGCAGCCAAGACCCGCGGACAGATACGCAGTATTTT. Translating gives CASSQDPRTDTQYF.

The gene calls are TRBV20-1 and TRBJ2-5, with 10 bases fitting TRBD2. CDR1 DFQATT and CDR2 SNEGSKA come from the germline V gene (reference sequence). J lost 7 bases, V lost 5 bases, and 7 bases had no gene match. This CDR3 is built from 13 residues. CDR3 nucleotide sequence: TGCAGTGCTCGGACTAGCGGCCCGTGGACCCAGTACTTC. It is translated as CSARTSGPWTQYF.

The DNA of the CDR3 is TGTGCCAGCAGCTCAGCGGGGGAAGAGACCCAGTACTTC. This codes for CASSSAGEETQYF. The chain couples TRBV5-4 to TRBJ2-5, with 8 bases matching TRBD2. CDR3 size: 13 residues. Germline V gene lookup returns CDR1 SGHNT and CDR2 YYREEE (reference sequence). V trimming: 3 bases; J trimming: 3 bases; junction bases outside the gene matches: 1. The complete variable domain, with remaining parts taken from reference TRBV5-4 and TRBJ2-5, reads ETGVTQSPTHLIKTRGQQVTLRCSSQSGHNTVSWYQQALGQGPQFIFQYYREEENGRGNFPPRFSGLQFPNYSSELNVNALELDDSALYLCASSSAGEETQYFGPGTRLLVL.

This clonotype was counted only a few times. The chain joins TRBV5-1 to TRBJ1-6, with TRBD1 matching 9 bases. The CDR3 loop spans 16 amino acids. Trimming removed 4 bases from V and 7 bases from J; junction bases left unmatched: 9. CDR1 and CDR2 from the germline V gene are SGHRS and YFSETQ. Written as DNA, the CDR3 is TGCGCCAGCAGCGCCGTCCGGGGACAGGGAAATTCACCCCTCCACTTT. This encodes CASSAVRGQGNSPLHF.

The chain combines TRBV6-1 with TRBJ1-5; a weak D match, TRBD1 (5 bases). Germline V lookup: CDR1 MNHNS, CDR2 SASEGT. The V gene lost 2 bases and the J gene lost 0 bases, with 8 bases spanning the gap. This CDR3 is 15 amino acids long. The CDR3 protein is CASSEQGYSNQPQHF. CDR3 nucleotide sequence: TGTGCCAGCAGTGAACAGGGTTATAGCAATCAGCCCCAGCATTTT.

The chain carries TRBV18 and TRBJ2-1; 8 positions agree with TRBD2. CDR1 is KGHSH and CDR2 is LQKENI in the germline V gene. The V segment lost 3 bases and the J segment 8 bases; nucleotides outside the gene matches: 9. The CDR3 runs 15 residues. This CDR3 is CASSPLRGGKYEQFF. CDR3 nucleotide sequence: TGTGCCAGCTCACCTCTTCGGGGGGGTAAGTATGAGCAGTTCTTC.

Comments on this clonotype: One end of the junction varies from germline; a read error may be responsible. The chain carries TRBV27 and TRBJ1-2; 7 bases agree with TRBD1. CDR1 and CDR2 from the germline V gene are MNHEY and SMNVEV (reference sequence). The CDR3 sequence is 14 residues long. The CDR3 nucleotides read TGTTCCAGCAGCCTAGGGGCAGGGGGCTATGGCTACACCTTC. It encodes CSSSLGAGGYGYTF.

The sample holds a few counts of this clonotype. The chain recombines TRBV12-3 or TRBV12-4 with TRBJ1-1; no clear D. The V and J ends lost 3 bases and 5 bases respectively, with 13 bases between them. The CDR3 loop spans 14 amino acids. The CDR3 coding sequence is TGTGCCAGCAGTTTCCGACCGGTCGCGACTGAAGCTTTCTTT. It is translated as CASSFRPVATEAFF.

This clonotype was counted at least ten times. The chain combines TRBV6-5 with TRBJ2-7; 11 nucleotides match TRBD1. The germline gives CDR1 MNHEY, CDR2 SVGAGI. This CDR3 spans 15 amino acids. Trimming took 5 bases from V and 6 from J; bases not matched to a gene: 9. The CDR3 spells CASSRIWTGGGEQYF. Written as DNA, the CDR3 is TGTGCCAGCAGTCGAATATGGACAGGGGGCGGCGAGCAGTACTTC.

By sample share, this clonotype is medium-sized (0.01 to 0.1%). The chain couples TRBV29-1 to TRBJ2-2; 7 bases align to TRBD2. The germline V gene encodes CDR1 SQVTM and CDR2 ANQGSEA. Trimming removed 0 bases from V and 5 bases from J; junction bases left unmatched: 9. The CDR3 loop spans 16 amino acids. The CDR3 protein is CSVEDRRGAGTGELFF. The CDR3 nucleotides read TGCAGCGTTGAAGATCGAAGGGGAGCGGGAACCGGGGAGCTGTTTTTT.

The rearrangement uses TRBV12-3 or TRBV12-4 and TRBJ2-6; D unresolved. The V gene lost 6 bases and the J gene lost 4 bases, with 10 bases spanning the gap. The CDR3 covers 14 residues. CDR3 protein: CASRPQSGANVLTF. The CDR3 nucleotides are TGTGCCAGCAGGCCGCAGTCCGGGGCCAACGTCCTGACTTTC.

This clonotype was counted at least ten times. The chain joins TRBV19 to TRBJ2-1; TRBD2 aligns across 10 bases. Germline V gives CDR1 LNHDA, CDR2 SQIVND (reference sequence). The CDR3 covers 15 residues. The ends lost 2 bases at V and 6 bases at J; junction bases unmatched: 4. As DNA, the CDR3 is TGTGCCAGTAGTATATCTAGCGGGAGAATCAATGAGCAGTTCTTC. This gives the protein CASSISSGRINEQFF.

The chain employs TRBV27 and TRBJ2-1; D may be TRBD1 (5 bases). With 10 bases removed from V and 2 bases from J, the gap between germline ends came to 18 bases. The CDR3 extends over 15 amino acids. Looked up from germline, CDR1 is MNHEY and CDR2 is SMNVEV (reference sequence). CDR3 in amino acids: CATKLLQGAYNEQFF. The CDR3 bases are TGTGCCACAAAACTTCTCCAGGGTGCCTACAATGAGCAGTTCTTC.

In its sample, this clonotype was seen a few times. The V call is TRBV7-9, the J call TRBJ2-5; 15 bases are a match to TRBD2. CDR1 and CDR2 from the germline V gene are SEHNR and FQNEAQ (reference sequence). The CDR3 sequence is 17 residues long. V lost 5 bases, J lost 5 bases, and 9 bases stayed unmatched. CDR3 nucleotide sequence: TGTGCCAGCAGCACCCGGACTAGCGGGGGGGCAAGTGAGACCCAGTACTTC. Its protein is CASSTRTSGGASETQYF.

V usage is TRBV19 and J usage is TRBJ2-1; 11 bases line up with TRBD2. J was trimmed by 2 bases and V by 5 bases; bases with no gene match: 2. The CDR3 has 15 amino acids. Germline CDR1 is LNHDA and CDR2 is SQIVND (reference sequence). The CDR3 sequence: CASSELAGAYNEQFF. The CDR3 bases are TGTGCCAGTAGTGAACTAGCGGGGGCCTACAATGAGCAGTTCTTC. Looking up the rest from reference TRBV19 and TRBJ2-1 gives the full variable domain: DGGITQSPKYLFRKEGQNVTLSCEQNLNHDAMYWYRQDPGQGLRLIYYSQIVNDFQKGDIAEGYSVSREKKESFPLTVTSAQKNPTAFYLCASSELAGAYNEQFFGPGTRLTVL.

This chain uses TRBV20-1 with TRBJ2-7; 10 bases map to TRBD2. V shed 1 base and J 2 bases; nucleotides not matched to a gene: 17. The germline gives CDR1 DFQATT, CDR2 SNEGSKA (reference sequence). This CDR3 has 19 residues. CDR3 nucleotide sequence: TGCAGTGCTAGAGGAGGGGGCCTAGCGGGAGAAGGATCCCCCTACGAGCAGTACTTC. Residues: CSARGGGLAGEGSPYEQYF.

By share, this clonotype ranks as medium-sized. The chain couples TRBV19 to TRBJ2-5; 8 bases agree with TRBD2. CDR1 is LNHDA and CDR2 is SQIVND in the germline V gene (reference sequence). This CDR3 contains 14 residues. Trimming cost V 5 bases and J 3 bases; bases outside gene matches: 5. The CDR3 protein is CASSSELAEETQYF. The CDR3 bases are TGTGCCAGTAGTTCCGAACTAGCGGAAGAGACCCAGTACTTC.

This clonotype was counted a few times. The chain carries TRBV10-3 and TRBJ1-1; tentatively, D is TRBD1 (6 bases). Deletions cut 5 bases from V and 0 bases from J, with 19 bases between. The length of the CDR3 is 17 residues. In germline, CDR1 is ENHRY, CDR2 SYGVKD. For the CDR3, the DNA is TGTGCCATCAGTCGCTCTGTCATACAGGGTCTGAACACTGAAGCTTTCTTT. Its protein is CAISRSVIQGLNTEAFF.

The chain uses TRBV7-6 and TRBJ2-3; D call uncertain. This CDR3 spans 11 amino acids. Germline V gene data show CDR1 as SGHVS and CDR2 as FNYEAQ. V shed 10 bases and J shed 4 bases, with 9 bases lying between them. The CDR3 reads CATSDSDTQYF. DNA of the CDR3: TGTGCCACCAGTGACTCAGATACGCAGTATTTT.

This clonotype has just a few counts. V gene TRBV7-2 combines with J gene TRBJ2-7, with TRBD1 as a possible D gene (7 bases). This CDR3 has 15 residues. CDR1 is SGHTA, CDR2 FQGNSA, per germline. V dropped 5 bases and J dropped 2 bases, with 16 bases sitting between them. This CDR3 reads CASSATRGPAYEQYF. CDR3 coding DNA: TGTGCCAGCAGCGCGACTAGGGGGCCTGCCTACGAGCAGTACTTC.